The entry that follows covers one T cell receptor (beta chain) sequence. The antigen is unknown. These data originate in a study of OX40 agonist ivuxolimab in advanced cancers. Overall study context: Ivuxolimab, an antibody that agonizes OX40 (CD134), was administered to the patients. People in dose escalation had one of these cancers: hepatocellular carcinoma, melanoma, renal cell or head and neck cancer. Regarding the study as a whole: Clonal expansion from baseline to week 6 occurred in both CD4+ and CD8+ T cells. Expanded peripheral T cell antigen specificity was not determined.

V lost 5 bases, J lost 1 base, and 12 bases stayed unmatched. CDR3 size: 17 residues. Germline loops: CDR1 SGHAT, CDR2 FQNNGV. Method: immunoSEQ multiplex PCR; TCRdb's copy keeps in-frame clones and lacks some. Found here are about 93,000 clones, approximately 92% of them singletons; the top ten hold 0.33%. The TCR was taken from an adult with an advanced solid tumor such as melanoma, head and neck, liver or kidney cancer. This chain joins TRBV11-2 and TRBJ2-7; 9 positions match TRBD1. Specimen: CD4+ or CD8+ T cells sorted from blood, collected in a trial of the OX40 agonist ivuxolimab. The CDR3 protein is CASSPGGTGFKSYEQYF. The CDR3 nucleotides are TGTGCCAGCAGCCCCGGAGGGACAGGGTTTAAATCCTACGAGCAGTACTTC.